Listed here are 16 T cell receptor beta chains from one sample, sequenced in a study of shared clonotypes between healthy human individuals. Measured with immunoSEQ multiplex PCR; TCRdb has only the in-frame clones, and not every one. The top ten clones hold about 0.89% of a sample with about a million clones, about 80% of them seen once. What was sequenced was memory CD4+ T cells from PBMCs. Subset noted: CD45RA-negative fraction. The origin of the receptors is a man between 18 and 29 years old in good health. Some clones in this sample may be carry-over from other donors' samples.

The rearrangement joins TRBV30 to TRBJ1-4; TRBD1 might be the D (5 bases). Per germline, CDR1 GTSNPN and CDR2 SVGIG (reference sequence). Trimming shortened V by 5 bases and J by 4 bases, and 11 bases separated the two germline ends. The CDR3 length is 13 residues. CDR3 in amino acids: CAWRGTGNEKLFF. In DNA, the CDR3 is TGTGCCTGGCGAGGGACGGGTAATGAAAAACTGTTTTTT. The full variable domain, completed using reference TRBV30 and TRBJ1-4, is SQTIHQWPATLVQPVGSPLSLECTVEGTSNPNLYWYRQAAGRGLQLLFYSVGIGQISSEVPQNLSASRPQDRQFILSSKKLLLSDSGFYLCAWRGTGNEKLFFGSGTQLSVL.

V usage is TRBV5-1 and J usage is TRBJ2-5; D possibly corresponds to TRBD1 (5 bases). The CDR3 runs to 16 residues. CDR1 is SGHRS and CDR2 is YFSETQ in the germline V gene. Trimming took 4 bases from V and 2 from J, leaving 18 bases between them. The CDR3 nucleotides are TGCGCCAGCAGCAGGGGCCGCTATGCGGTACAAGAGACCCAGTACTTC. Translated: CASSRGRYAVQETQYF.

The V call is TRBV9, the J call TRBJ2-7; D gene uncertain. CDR1 SGDLS and CDR2 YYNGEE come from the germline V gene. Trimming took 0 bases from V and 5 from J, leaving 9 bases between them. The CDR3 extends over 13 amino acids. This chain's CDR3 is CASSVAPSDEQYF. The DNA of the CDR3 is TGTGCCAGCAGCGTAGCCCCGTCGGACGAGCAGTACTTC. Full variable domain (remainder filled in from reference TRBV9 and TRBJ2-7): DSGVTQTPKHLITATGQRVTLRCSPRSGDLSVYWYQQSLDQGLQFLIQYYNGEERAKGNILERFSAQQFPDLHSELNLSSLELGDSALYFCASSVAPSDEQYFGPGTRLTVT.

The chain links TRBV28 to TRBJ2-7; 13 positions match TRBD2. This CDR3 has 15 residues. The V gene's germline CDR1 is MDHEN and CDR2 SYDVKM. Germline trimming cut 6 bases from V and 5 bases from J; bases unmatched to any gene: 7. The CDR3 DNA is TGTGCCAGCAGGCCCGGGACTAGCGGGATCAACGAGCAGTACTTC. Translated: CASRPGTSGINEQYF.

J is TRBJ2-5 and V is TRBV9, with 8 bases identical to TRBD2. After removal of 2 bases from V and 3 bases from J, the junction contained 6 bases not matched to a gene. This CDR3 comprises 15 residues. CDR1 SGDLS and CDR2 YYNGEE come from the germline V gene. This CDR3 is CASSVQGSGEETQYF. The CDR3 DNA reads as TGTGCCAGCAGCGTCCAAGGTAGCGGGGAAGAGACCCAGTACTTC.

The chain joins TRBV15 to TRBJ1-1; D gene uncertain. Germline assignment: CDR1 LNHNV and CDR2 YYDKDF (reference sequence). The CDR3 spans 12 residues. V shed 3 bases and J shed 6 bases, with 8 bases lying between them. The CDR3 reads CATSSGSPEAFF. DNA for the CDR3: TGTGCCACCAGCAGCGGGTCCCCTGAAGCTTTCTTT.

The chain employs TRBV29-1 and TRBJ2-1; either TRBD1 or TRBD2 may fit D (6 bases each). Per germline, CDR1 SQVTM and CDR2 ANQGSEA. Trimming cost V 4 bases and J 10 bases, with 14 bases left between them. CDR3 length equals 12 residues. The CDR3 DNA sequence: TGCAGCGTTGGGTCGGGGGCCTTGGAGCAGTTCTTC. Residues: CSVGSGALEQFF.

The rearrangement joins TRBV6-5 to TRBJ2-7, with D perhaps matching TRBD1 or TRBD2 (5 bases each). Germline CDR1 is MNHEY and CDR2 is SVGAGI. V was pared by 6 bases and J by 4 bases, with 19 bases between. The CDR3 is made up of 15 amino acids. CDR3 DNA: TGTGCCAGCAGCCCTTGGGACGGACATGATTACGAGCAGTACTTC. This codes for CASSPWDGHDYEQYF.

The chain links TRBV6-5 to TRBJ2-7; 7 bases map to TRBD1. The germline gives CDR1 MNHEY, CDR2 SVGAGI. The CDR3 is 15 residues long. J gave up 2 bases and V 5 bases, and 9 bases lay outside the gene matches. The chain's CDR3 is CASSSPGQTPYEQYF. DNA for the CDR3: TGTGCCAGCAGTAGCCCGGGACAGACACCCTACGAGCAGTACTTC.

The rearrangement links TRBV7-2 to TRBJ1-1; D gene uncertain. The length of the CDR3 is 14 residues. Trimming removed 1 base from V and 8 bases from J, with 14 bases in between. Looked up from germline, CDR1 is SGHTA and CDR2 is FQGNSA. The CDR3 protein is CASSLVVRAREAFF. CDR3 nucleotides: TGTGCCAGCAGCTTAGTGGTAAGAGCACGGGAAGCTTTCTTT.

This clone was observed a few times. The chain couples TRBV14 to TRBJ2-5; D unresolved. This CDR3 is built from 16 residues. V was shortened by 4 bases and J by 2 bases, with 17 bases between the two germline ends. Germline assignment: CDR1 SGHDN and CDR2 FVKESK. CDR3 sequence reads: CASSRLTGSLQETQYF. The CDR3 DNA sequence: TGTGCCAGCAGCCGGTTAACCGGCAGCCTGCAAGAGACCCAGTACTTC.

The chain couples TRBV5-1 to TRBJ2-7; 9 bases are a match to TRBD1. The germline V gene has CDR1 SGHRS and CDR2 YFSETQ. The CDR3 extends over 15 amino acids. With V trimmed by 4 bases and J by 6 bases, 11 bases remained unmatched. CDR3 loop: CASSGRTGAVSEQYF. The CDR3 bases are TGCGCCAGCAGCGGGAGGACAGGGGCGGTTTCCGAGCAGTACTTC.

V usage is TRBV5-1 and J usage is TRBJ2-7; D is uncertain. Germline CDR1 and CDR2: SGHRS and YFSETQ. The CDR3 has 13 amino acids. Trimming removed 7 bases from V and 1 base from J, with 12 bases in between. The CDR3 is CASSPPASYEQYF. The CDR3 bases are TGCGCCAGCTCCCCCCCCGCGTCCTACGAGCAGTACTTC.

The sample holds one count of this clone. CDR3 sequence: CAISESKGGEQFF. CDR3 bases: TGTGCCATCAGTGAGTCTAAGGGAGGTGAGCAGTTCTTC. This chain links TRBV10-3 with TRBJ2-1, with a weak D call TRBD2 (6 bases). V lost 0 bases and J 9 bases, leaving 9 bases between the germline ends. Germline CDR1 and CDR2: ENHRY and SYGVKD. The CDR3 contains 13 residues.

V and J are TRBV6-1 and TRBJ1-2, with TRBD1 matching 9 bases. The CDR3 contains 16 residues. CDR1 and CDR2 (germline): MNHNS, SASEGT. The J segment lost 7 bases and the V segment lost 2 bases, leaving 11 bases of the junction unmatched. CDR3 residues: CASSERDGTGTAGYTF. CDR3 nucleotides: TGTGCCAGCAGTGAAAGAGATGGGACAGGGACGGCTGGCTACACCTTC.

The chain combines TRBV7-9 with TRBJ2-5; 9 nucleotides line up with TRBD1. Germline V lookup: CDR1 SEHNR, CDR2 FQNEAQ (reference sequence). The CDR3 extends over 13 amino acids. V lost 7 bases to trimming and J lost 5 bases; unmatched junction nucleotides: 5. CDR3 in amino acids: CASTTGGMETQYF. Written as DNA, the CDR3 is TGTGCCAGCACAACAGGGGGCATGGAGACCCAGTACTTC.